This TCR beta chain comes out of a study of blood T cell repertoires in COVID-19. Study-level background: From T cells, B-cell-depleted T cells, or PBMCs came the material, which was cDNA or gDNA.

Methods used by the authors: Nucleated cell counts were estimated from reference gene primer amplification. Some clones are missing from TCRdb's copy, which holds only in-frame ones; the method was immunoSEQ multiplex PCR. That table supplies the V and J calls and clone size; D and trimming were determined from the DNA. This sample has some 190,000 clones, with 89% found just once. Germline CDR1 reads SGDLS; CDR2 reads YYNGEE. The CDR3 sequence is 14 residues long. V gave up 0 bases and J gave up 4 bases, with 10 bases separating them. This receptor was identified in a woman aged 35 to 49 with acute COVID-19. V and J are TRBV9 and TRBJ1-1; unclear D gene. Sequenced input: PBMCs or T cells enriched from blood (not recorded which). CDR3 sequence: CASSVAGFSTEAFF. The CDR3 region has the DNA TGTGCCAGCAGCGTAGCGGGTTTTAGCACTGAAGCTTTCTTT.